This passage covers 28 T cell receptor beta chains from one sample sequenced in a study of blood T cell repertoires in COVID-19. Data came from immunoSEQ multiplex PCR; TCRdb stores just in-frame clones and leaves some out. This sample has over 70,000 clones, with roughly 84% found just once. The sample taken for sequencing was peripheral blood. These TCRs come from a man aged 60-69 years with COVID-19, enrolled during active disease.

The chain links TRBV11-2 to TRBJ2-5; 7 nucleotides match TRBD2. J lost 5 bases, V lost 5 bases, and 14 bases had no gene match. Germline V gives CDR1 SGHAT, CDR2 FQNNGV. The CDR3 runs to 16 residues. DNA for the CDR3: TGTGCCAGCAGCCGGATAGGGCAAGCGGGGTGGGAGACCCAGTACTTC. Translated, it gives CASSRIGQAGWETQYF.

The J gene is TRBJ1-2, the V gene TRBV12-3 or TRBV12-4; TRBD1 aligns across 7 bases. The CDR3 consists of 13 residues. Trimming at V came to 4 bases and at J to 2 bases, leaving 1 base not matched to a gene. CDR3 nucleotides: TGTGCCAGCAGTTCGACAGGGAACTATGGCTACACCTTC. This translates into CASSSTGNYGYTF.

CDR3 sequence (DNA): TGTGCCAGCAGCCAAGGACCCTCGCCCGGGGCCCAGTACTTC. This codes for CASSQGPSPGAQYF. The chain couples TRBV14 to TRBJ2-5; TRBD2 is a possible D gene (5 bases). The CDR3 runs to 14 residues. CDR1 SGHDN and CDR2 FVKESK come from the germline V gene. V shed 1 base and J shed 9 bases, with 15 bases lying between them.

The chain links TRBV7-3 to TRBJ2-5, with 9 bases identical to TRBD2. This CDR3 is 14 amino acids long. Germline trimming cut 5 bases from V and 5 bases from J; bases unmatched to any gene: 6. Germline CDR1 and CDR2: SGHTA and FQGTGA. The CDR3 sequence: CASSRGGADETQYF. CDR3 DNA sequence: TGTGCCAGCAGCCGCGGGGGGGCAGACGAGACCCAGTACTTC.

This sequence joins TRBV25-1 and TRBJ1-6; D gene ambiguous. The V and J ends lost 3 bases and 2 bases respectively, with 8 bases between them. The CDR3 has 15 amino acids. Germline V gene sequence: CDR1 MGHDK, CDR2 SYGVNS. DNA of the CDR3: TGTGCCAGCAGTGACACAGACCCCTATAATTCACCCCTCCACTTT. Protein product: CASSDTDPYNSPLHF.

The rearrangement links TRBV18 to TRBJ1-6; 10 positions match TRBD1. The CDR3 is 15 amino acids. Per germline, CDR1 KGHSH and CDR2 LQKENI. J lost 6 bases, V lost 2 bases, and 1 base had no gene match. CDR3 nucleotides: TGTGCCAGCTCACCAGGGACAGGGGCTAATTCACCCCTCCACTTT. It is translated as CASSPGTGANSPLHF.

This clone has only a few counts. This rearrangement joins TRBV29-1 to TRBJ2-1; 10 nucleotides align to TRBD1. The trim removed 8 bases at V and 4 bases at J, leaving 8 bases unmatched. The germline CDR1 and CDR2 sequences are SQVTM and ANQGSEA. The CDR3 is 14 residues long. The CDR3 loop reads CSSRDRGGYNEQFF. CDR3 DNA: TGCAGCTCACGGGACAGGGGAGGTTACAATGAGCAGTTCTTC.

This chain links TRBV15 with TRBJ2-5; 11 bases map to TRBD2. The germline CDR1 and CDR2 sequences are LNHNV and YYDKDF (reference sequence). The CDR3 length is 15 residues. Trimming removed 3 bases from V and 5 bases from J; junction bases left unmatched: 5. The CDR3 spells CATSSIAGGRETQYF. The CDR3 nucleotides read TGTGCCACCAGCAGTATAGCGGGGGGGCGGGAGACCCAGTACTTC.

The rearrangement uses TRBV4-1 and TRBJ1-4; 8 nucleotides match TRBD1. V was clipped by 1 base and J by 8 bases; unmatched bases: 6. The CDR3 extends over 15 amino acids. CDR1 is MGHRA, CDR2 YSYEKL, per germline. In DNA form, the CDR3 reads TGCGCCAGCAGCCAAGCGGGGACAGGACTCGAAAAACTGTTTTTT. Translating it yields CASSQAGTGLEKLFF.

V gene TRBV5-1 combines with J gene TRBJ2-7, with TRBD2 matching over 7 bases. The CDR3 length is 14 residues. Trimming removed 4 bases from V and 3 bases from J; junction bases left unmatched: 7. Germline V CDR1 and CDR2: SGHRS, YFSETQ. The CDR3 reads CASSPGDYRYEQYF. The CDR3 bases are TGCGCCAGCAGCCCCGGGGACTACCGCTACGAGCAGTACTTC.

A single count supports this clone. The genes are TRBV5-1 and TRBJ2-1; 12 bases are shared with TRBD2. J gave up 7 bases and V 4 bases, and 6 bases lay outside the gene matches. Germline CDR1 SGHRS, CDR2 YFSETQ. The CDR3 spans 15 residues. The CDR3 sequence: CASSVTSGSRNEQFF. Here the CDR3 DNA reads TGCGCCAGCAGCGTGACTAGCGGGAGCAGAAATGAGCAGTTCTTC.

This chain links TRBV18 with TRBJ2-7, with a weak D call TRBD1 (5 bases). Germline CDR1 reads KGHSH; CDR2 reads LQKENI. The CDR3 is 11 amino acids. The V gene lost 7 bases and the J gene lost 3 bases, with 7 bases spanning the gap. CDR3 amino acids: CASFDSYEQYF. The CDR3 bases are TGTGCCAGCTTCGACAGCTACGAGCAGTACTTC.

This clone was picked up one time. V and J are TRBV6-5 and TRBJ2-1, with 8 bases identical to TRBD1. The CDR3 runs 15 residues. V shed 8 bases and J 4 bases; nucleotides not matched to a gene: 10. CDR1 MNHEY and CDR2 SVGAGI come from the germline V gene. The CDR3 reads CASPPDRGGYNEQFF. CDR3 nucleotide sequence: TGTGCCAGCCCTCCCGACAGGGGTGGGTACAATGAGCAGTTCTTC.

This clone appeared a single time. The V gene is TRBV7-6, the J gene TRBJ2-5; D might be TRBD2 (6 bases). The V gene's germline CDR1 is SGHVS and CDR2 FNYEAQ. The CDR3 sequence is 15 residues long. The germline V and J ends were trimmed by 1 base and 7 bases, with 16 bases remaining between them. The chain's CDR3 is CASSLDPTSPRTQYF. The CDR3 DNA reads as TGTGCCAGCAGCTTAGATCCAACTAGCCCCCGGACCCAGTACTTC.

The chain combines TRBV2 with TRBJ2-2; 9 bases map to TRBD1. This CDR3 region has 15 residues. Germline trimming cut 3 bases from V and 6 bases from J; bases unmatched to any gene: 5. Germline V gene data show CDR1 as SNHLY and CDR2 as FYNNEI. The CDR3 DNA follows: TGTGCCAGCAGTGAGGGGACAGGGCATCCCGGGGAGCTGTTTTTT. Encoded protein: CASSEGTGHPGELFF.

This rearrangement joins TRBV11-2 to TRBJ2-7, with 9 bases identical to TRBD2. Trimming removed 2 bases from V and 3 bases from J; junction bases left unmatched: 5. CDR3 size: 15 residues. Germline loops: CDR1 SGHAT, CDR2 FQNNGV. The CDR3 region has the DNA TGTGCCAGCAGCTTACCAGCGGGAGGTTTCTACGAGCAGTACTTC. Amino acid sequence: CASSLPAGGFYEQYF. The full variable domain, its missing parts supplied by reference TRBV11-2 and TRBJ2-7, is EAGVAQSPRYKIIEKRQSVAFWCNPISGHATLYWYQQILGQGPKLLIQFQNNGVVDDSQLPKDRFSAERLKGVDSTLKIQPAKLEDSAVYLCASSLPAGGFYEQYFGPGTRLTVT.

The CDR3 reads CASRYMGDTYQPQHF. The CDR3 DNA sequence: TGTGCCAGTAGGTATATGGGGGACACCTATCAGCCCCAGCATTTT. The chain has TRBV19 and TRBJ1-5, with D possibly TRBD1 on 6 matching bases. Trimming took 6 bases from V and 5 from J, leaving 17 bases between them. CDR3 size: 15 residues. CDR1 LNHDA and CDR2 SQIVND come from the germline V gene (reference sequence).

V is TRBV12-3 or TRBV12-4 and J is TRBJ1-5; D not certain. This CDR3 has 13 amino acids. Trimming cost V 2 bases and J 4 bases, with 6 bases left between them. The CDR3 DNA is TGTGCCAGCAGTTTAACGGGGAATCAGCCCCAGCATTTT. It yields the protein CASSLTGNQPQHF.

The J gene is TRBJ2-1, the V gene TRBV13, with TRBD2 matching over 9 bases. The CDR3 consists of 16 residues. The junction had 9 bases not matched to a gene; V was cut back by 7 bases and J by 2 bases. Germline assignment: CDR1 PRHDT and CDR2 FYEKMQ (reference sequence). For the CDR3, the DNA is TGTGCCAGCACGTTGGGAGCGGGAGGAACCTACAATGAGCAGTTCTTC. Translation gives CASTLGAGGTYNEQFF.

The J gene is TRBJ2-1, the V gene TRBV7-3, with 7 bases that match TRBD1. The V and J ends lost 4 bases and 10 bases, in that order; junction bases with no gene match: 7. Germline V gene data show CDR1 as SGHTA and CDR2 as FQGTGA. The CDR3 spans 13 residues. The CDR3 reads CASSYTGAAEQFF. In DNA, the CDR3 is TGTGCCAGCAGCTATACAGGGGCCGCCGAGCAGTTCTTC.

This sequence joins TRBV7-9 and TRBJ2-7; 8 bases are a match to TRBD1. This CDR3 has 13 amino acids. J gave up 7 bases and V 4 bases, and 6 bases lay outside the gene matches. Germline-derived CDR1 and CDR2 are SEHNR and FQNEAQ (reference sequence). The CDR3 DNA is TGTGCCAGCAGCTCACAGGGGGTCGGGGAGCAGTACTTC. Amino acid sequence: CASSSQGVGEQYF.

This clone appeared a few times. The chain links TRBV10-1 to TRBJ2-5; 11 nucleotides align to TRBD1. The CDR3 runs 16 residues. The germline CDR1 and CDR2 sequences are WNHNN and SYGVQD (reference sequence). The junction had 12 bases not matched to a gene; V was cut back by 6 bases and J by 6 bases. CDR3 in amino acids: CASSPEGQGAEKTQYF. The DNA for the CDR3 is TGCGCCAGCAGCCCCGAAGGACAGGGGGCGGAGAAGACCCAGTACTTC.

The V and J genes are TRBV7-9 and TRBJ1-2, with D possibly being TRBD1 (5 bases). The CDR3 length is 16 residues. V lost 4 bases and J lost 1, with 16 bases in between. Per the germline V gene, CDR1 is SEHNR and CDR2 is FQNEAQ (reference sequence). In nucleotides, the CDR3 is TGTGCCAGCAGCTCGCCGTCGGGACTGCTTAACTATGGCTACACCTTC. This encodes CASSSPSGLLNYGYTF.

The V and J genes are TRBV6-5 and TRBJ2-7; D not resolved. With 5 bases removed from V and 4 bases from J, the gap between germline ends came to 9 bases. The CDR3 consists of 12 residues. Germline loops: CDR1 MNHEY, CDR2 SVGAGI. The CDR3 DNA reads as TGTGCCAGCAGTACAACAGAGTACGAGCAGTACTTC. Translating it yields CASSTTEYEQYF.

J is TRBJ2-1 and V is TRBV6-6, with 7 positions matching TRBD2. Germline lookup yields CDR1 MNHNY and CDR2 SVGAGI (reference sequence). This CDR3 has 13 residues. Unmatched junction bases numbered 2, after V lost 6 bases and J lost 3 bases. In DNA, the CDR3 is TGTGCCAGCAGACTAGCGCTCTACAATGAGCAGTTCTTC. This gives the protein CASRLALYNEQFF.

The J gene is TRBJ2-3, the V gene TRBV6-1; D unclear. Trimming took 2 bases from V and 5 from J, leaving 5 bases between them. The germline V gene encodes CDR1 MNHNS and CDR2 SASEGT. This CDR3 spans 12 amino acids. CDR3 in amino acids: CASSESGDTQYF. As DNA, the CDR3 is TGTGCCAGCAGTGAATCGGGAGATACGCAGTATTTT.

The CDR3 nucleotides are TGTGCCAGCAGTTTACCGGGTCAGCTACAAGAGACCCAGTACTTC. It codes for CASSLPGQLQETQYF. This chain uses TRBV28 with TRBJ2-5; no clear D gene. In germline, CDR1 is MDHEN, CDR2 SYDVKM. The CDR3 has 15 amino acids. The V end lost 2 bases, the J end lost 2 bases, and 12 bases lay between the germline ends.

CDR3 nucleotide sequence: TGTGCCAGCAGCCAAGAGTCCAGTTTTCAAGGCTACACCTTC. As protein: CASSQESSFQGYTF. This rearrangement joins TRBV3-1 (or the pseudogene TRBV3-2) to TRBJ1-2, with D unresolved. V was pared by 0 bases and J by 8 bases, with 13 bases between. This CDR3 is built from 14 residues. Germline assignment: CDR1 LGHDT and CDR2 YNNKEL (reference sequence).